This T cell receptor (beta chain) originates from a study of shared clonotypes between healthy human individuals. Study in general: The cohort comprised a couple of women and a few men. Their ages spanned 18 to 49 years. Each donor had three CD4 naive, three CD4 memory, two CD8 naive and one CD8 memory plate. Study-wide results and limits: Naive subsets typically showed greater estimated richness than memory subsets.

Here immunoSEQ multiplex PCR was the method, and the copy in TCRdb shows in-frame clones only, minus some. The sample consists of about 1 million clones, approximately 70% of them appearing once. Notes on this clone: Its antigen is unknown.

The CDR3 has 14 residues. V was pared by 3 bases and J by 6 bases, with 12 bases between. Donors were healthy HIV-negative adults without recent acute infections or vaccinations. The receptor was derived from a man aged 18 to 35 in good health. This sequence joins TRBV23-1 and TRBJ2-1, with a weak D call TRBD1 (5 bases). TRBV23-1 is placed among ORFs of uncertain function. Material: memory CD4+ T cells sorted from blood. The subset denotes: CD45RA-negative fraction. The DNA for the CDR3 is TGCGCCAGCAGTCACGGGTTTAGGGGCAATGAGCAGTTCTTC. Its protein is CASSHGFRGNEQFF.